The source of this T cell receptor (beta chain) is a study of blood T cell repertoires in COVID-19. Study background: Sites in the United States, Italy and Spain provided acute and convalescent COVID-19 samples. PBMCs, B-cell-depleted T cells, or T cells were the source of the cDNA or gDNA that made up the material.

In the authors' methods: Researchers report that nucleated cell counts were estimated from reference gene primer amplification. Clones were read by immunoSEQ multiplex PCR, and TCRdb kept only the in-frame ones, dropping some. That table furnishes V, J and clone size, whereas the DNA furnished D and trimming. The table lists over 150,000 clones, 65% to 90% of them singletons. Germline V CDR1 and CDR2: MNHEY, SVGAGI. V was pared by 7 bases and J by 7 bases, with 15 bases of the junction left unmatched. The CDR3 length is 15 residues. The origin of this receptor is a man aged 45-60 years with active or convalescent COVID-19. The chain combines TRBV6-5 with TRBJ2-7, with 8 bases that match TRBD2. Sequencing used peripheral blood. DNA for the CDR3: TGTGCCAGCACCCCTGCTCGAGCGGGAGATGGAGAGCAGTACTTC. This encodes CASTPARAGDGEQYF.